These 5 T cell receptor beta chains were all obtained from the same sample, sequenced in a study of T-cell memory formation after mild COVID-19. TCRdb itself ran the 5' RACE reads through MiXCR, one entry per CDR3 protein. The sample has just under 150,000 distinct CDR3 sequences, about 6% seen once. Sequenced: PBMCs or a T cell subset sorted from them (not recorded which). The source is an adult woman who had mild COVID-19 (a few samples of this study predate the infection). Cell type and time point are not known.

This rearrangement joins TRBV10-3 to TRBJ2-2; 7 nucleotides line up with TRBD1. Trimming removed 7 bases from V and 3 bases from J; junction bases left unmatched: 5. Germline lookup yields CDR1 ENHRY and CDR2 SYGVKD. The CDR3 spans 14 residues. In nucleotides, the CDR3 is TGTGCCATCAACCCGGGACAGTACACCGGGGAGCTGTTTTTT. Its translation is CAINPGQYTGELFF.

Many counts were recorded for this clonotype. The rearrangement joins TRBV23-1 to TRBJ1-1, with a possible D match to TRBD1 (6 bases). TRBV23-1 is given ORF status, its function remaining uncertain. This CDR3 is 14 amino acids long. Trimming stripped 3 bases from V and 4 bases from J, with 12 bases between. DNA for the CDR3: TGCGCCAGCAGTCATCCGACAGGATGCACTGAAGCTTTCTTT. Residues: CASSHPTGCTEAFF.

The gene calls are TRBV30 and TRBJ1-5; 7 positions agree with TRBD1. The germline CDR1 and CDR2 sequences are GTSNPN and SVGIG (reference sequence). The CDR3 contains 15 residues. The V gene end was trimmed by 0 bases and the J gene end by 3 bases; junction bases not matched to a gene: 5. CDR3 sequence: CAWSVVTGLNQPQHF. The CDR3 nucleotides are TGTGCCTGGAGTGTAGTGACAGGGCTCAATCAGCCCCAGCATTTT.

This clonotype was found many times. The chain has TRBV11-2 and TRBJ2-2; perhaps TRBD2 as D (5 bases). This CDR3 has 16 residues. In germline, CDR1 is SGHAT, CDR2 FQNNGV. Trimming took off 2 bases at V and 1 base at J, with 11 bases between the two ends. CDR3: CASSLIAGENTGELFF. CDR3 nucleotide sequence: TGTGCCAGCAGCTTAATCGCGGGTGAGAACACCGGGGAGCTGTTTTTT.

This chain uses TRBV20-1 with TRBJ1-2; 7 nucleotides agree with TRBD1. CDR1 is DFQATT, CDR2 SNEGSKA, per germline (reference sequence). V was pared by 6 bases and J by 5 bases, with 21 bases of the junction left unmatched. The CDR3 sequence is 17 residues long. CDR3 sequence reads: CSAQMGTKGGSWYGYTF. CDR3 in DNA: TGCAGTGCGCAAATGGGGACTAAAGGGGGCAGTTGGTATGGCTACACCTTC.